This section outlines one T cell receptor beta chain sequence together with its context. The data originate from a study of blood T cell repertoires in COVID-19. Study information: Both acute and convalescent COVID-19 samples were obtained from the United States, Italy and Spain. Nucleic acid was either cDNA or gDNA, and it came from T cells, B-cell-depleted T cells, or PBMCs.

Per the original methods: Reference gene primer amplification gave estimated nucleated cell counts. Clones were read by immunoSEQ multiplex PCR, and TCRdb kept only the in-frame ones, dropping some. That table is the source of V, J and clone size, and D and trimming were worked out from the DNA. The sample has a few hundred thousand clones, approximately 86% seen once; the top ten hold around 14%. CDR1 is DFQATT and CDR2 is SNEGSKA in the germline V gene (reference sequence). The V gene lost 6 bases and the J gene lost 7 bases, with 9 bases spanning the gap. This CDR3 has 10 residues. Followed over time, Seattle patients had been enrolled while infection was active.

The receptor was isolated from a woman in her seventies with COVID-19, enrolled during active disease. Sequencing was carried out using peripheral blood. The rearrangement links TRBV20-1 to TRBJ2-5, with a weak D call TRBD2 (5 bases). CDR3 loop: CSARVVTQYF. CDR3 nucleotide sequence: TGCAGTGCGAGGGTAGTGACCCAGTACTTC.